This TCR beta chain was sequenced during a study of identical twins. Template switching supplied a universal primer site; unique molecular identifiers were carried on the cDNA. TCRdb independently ran MiXCR on the 5' RACE reads; one entry per CDR3 protein. The table shows 450,000 to 600,000 distinct CDR3 sequences, with more than 20% occurring only once. Overall study findings and caveats: Sharing of beta out-of-frame sequences by twins showed a weaker excess. Cross-sectional statistics, not tracking of the same donors, supported the conclusions. Clonotypes of the beta chain that were abundant in cord blood carried fewer insertions (memory repertoires showed none).

Germline CDR1 is LGHDT and CDR2 is YNNKEL (reference sequence). The trim removed 4 bases at V and 0 bases at J, leaving 9 bases unmatched. The CDR3 has 16 residues. Concerning this clonotype itself: What it recognizes is unknown.

These data are also associated with another study on yellow fever vaccine responses in identical twins.

Sequences were obtained from CD4+ T cells sorted from blood. The chain carries TRBV3-1 and TRBJ2-7; the match to TRBD2 covers 7 bases. The receptor's source is a woman aged 18-29 years in good health. DNA for the CDR3: TGTGCCAGCAGCCCGGGGCGGGGGTCTTGCTCCTACGAGCAGTACTTC. Translating it yields CASSPGRGSCSYEQYF.